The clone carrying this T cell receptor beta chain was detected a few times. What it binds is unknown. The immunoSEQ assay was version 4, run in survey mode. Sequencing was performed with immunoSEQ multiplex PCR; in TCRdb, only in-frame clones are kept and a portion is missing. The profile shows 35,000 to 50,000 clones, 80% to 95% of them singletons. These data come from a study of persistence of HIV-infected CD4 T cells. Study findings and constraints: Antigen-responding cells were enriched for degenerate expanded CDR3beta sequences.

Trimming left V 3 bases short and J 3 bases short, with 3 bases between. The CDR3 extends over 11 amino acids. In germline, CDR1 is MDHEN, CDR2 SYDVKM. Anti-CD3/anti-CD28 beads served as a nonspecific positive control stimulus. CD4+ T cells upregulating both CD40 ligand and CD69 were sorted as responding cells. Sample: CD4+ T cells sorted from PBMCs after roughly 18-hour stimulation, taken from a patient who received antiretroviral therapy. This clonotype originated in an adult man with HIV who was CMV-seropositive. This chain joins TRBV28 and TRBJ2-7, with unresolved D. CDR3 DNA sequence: TGTGCCAGCAGTTTCCTCTACGAGCAGTACTTC. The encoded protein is CASSFLYEQYF.